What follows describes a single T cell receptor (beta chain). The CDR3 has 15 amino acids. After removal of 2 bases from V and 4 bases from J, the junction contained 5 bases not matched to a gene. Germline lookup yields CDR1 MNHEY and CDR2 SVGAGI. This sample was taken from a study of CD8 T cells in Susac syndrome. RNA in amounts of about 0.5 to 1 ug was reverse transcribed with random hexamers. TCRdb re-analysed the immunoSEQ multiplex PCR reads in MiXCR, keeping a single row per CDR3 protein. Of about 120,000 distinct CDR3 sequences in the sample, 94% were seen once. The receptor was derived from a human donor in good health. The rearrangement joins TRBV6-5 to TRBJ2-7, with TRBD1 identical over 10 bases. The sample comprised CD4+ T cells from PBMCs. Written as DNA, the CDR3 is TGTGCCAGCAGTTACACCGGGACAGGGGCGTACGAGCAGTACTTC. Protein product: CASSYTGTGAYEQYF.